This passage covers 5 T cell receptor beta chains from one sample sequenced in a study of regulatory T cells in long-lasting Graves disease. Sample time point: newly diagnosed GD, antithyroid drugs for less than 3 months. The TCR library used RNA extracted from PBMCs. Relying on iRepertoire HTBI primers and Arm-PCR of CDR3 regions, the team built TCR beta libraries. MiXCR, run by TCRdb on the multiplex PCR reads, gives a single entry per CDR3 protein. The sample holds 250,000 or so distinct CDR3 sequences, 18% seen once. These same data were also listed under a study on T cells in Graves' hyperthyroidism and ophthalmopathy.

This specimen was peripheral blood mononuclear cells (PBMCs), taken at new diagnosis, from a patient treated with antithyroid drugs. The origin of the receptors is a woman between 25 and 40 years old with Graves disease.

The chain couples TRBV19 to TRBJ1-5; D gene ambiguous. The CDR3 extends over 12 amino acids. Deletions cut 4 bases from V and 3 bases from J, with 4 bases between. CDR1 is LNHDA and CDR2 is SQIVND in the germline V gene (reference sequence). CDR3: CASSNDNQPQHF. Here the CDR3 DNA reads TGTGCCAGTAGTAACGACAATCAGCCCCAGCATTTT.

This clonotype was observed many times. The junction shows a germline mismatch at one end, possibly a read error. CDR3: CASSQEDRAGNTIYF. The CDR3 nucleotides are TGTGCCAGCAGCCAAGAGGACAGGGCTGGAAACACCATATATTTT. V usage is TRBV4-1 and J usage is TRBJ1-3; TRBD1 matches at 8 bases. Per germline, CDR1 MGHRA and CDR2 YSYEKL. The CDR3 is 15 amino acids.

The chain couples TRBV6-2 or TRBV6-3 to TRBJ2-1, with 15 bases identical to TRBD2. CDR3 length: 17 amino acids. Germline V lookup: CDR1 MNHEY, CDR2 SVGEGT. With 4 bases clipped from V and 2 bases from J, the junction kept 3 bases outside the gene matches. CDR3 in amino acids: CASSLRTSGRAYNEQFF. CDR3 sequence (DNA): TGTGCCAGCAGTTTGCGGACTAGCGGGAGGGCCTACAATGAGCAGTTCTTC.

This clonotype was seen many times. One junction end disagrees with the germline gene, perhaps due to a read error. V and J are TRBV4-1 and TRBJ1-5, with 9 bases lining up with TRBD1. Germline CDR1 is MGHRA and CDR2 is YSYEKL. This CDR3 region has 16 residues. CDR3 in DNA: TGTGCCAGCAGCCAAGATTGGGGACAGGGCGGACAGCCCCAGCATTTT. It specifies CASSQDWGQGGQPQHF.

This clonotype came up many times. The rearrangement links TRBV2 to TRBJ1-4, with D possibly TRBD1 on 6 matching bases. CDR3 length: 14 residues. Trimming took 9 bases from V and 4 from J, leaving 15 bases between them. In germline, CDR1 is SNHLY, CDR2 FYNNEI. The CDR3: CASRQGLGNEKLFF. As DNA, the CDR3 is TGTGCCAGTCGCCAGGGGTTGGGTAATGAAAAACTGTTTTTT.